These 32 T cell receptor beta chains came from one sample sequenced in a study of cytomegalovirus exposure and HLA in healthy donors. PCR used 60 Vbeta primers and 13 Jbeta primers. Clones were sequenced by immunoSEQ multiplex PCR, and TCRdb holds only the in-frame ones, with some missing. The data show approximately 82,000 clones, about 9.4% seen once. The sample taken for sequencing was PBMCs. The receptor set was obtained from a man between 60 and 75 years old in good health and CMV-seropositive.

This clone has a single count. The gene calls are TRBV11-3 and TRBJ2-3; 10 nucleotides line up with TRBD2. V dropped 5 bases and J dropped 0; count of bases not matched to a gene: 8. Germline CDR1 is SGHNT and CDR2 is YENEEA. There are 17 residues in the CDR3. The CDR3, as DNA: TGTGCCAGCAGCAAATGGACTAGCGGTTCTAGCACAGATACGCAGTATTTT. Amino acids: CASSKWTSGSSTDTQYF.

The rearrangement links TRBV15 to TRBJ1-4, with 9 bases identical to TRBD1. The CDR3 length is 15 residues. J was trimmed by 5 bases and V by 6 bases; bases with no gene match: 7. Germline loops: CDR1 LNHNV, CDR2 YYDKDF (reference sequence). The CDR3 DNA follows: TGTGCCACCAGGTGGGAGACAGGGGGAAATGAAAAACTGTTTTTT. Translating gives CATRWETGGNEKLFF.

The gene calls are TRBV19 and TRBJ1-5; maybe TRBD1 (6 bases). Germline V lookup: CDR1 LNHDA, CDR2 SQIVND (reference sequence). The germline V and J ends were trimmed by 4 bases and 5 bases, with 12 bases remaining between them. The CDR3 is 14 amino acids. CDR3 coding DNA: TGTGCCAGTAGTACCACAGGGAGAGATCAGCCCCAGCATTTT. Encoded protein: CASSTTGRDQPQHF.

V and J are TRBV9 and TRBJ2-3, with D possibly matching TRBD2 (6 bases). Per germline, CDR1 SGDLS and CDR2 YYNGEE. The CDR3 totals 16 residues. Trimming stripped 3 bases from V and 2 bases from J, with 16 bases between. The CDR3 is CASSADHLANTDTQYF. In DNA, the CDR3 is TGTGCCAGCAGCGCGGACCATCTAGCGAACACAGATACGCAGTATTTT. Complete variable domain (other parts from reference TRBV9 and TRBJ2-3): DSGVTQTPKHLITATGQRVTLRCSPRSGDLSVYWYQQSLDQGLQFLIQYYNGEERAKGNILERFSAQQFPDLHSELNLSSLELGDSALYFCASSADHLANTDTQYFGPGTRLTVL.

This clone was seen only a few times. The genes are TRBV15 and TRBJ2-3; D remains unclear. The V end lost 1 base, the J end lost 0 bases, and 14 bases lay between the germline ends. Germline V CDR1 and CDR2: LNHNV, YYDKDF (reference sequence). This CDR3 is 17 amino acids long. CDR3 nucleotide sequence: TGTGCCACCAGCAGAGTGCTACAGCTTCCTAGCACAGATACGCAGTATTTT. Translating gives CATSRVLQLPSTDTQYF.

This clone was recorded a few times. V usage is TRBV14 and J usage is TRBJ1-1, with a weak D call TRBD1 (5 bases). The length of the CDR3 is 14 residues. V was shortened by 5 bases and J by 5 bases, with 15 bases between the two germline ends. Germline CDR1 reads SGHDN; CDR2 reads FVKESK. CDR3 loop: CASSVDQGGTEAFF. The CDR3 DNA follows: TGTGCCAGCAGCGTAGACCAGGGAGGAACTGAAGCTTTCTTT.

A few counts support this clone. The chain carries TRBV7-2 and TRBJ1-2, with D unclear. V gave up 1 base and J gave up 4 bases, with 7 bases separating them. This CDR3 has 13 residues. Germline V gene sequence: CDR1 SGHTA, CDR2 FQGNSA. The CDR3 region is CASSLVTGYGYTF. CDR3 nucleotides: TGTGCCAGCAGCTTAGTAACGGGCTATGGCTACACCTTC.

CDR3 protein: CASSLTGPGPIYEQYV. The DNA of the CDR3 is TGTGCCAGCAGTTTGACAGGTCCAGGTCCCATTTACGAGCAGTACGTC. The chain employs TRBV6-5 and TRBJ2-7; D might be TRBD1 (6 bases). This CDR3 has 16 residues. V shed 4 bases and J shed 4 bases, with 20 bases lying between them. CDR1 MNHEY and CDR2 SVGAGI come from the germline V gene.

This clone has a handful of counts. The V and J genes are TRBV6-1 and TRBJ2-7; D is perhaps TRBD2 (6 bases). V was cut by 6 bases and J by 6 bases, with 15 bases left in between. Germline CDR1 reads MNHNS; CDR2 reads SASEGT. This CDR3 is built from 13 residues. This chain's CDR3 is CASSATEGREQYV. The DNA for the CDR3 is TGTGCCAGCAGCGCTACGGAGGGGCGCGAGCAGTACGTC.

This clone has only a few counts. CDR3 residues: CASSRGRGEKLFF. CDR3 nucleotide sequence: TGTGCCAGCAGCAGGGGCAGGGGGGAAAAACTGTTTTTT. The rearrangement links TRBV9 to TRBJ1-4, with 7 bases matching TRBD1. Germline V gene sequence: CDR1 SGDLS, CDR2 YYNGEE. The CDR3 covers 13 residues. V dropped 4 bases and J dropped 8; count of bases not matched to a gene: 5.

V is TRBV19 and J is TRBJ1-2; 12 nucleotides agree with TRBD1. The V gene end was trimmed by 6 bases and the J gene end by 8 bases; junction bases not matched to a gene: 16. Looked up from germline, CDR1 is LNHDA and CDR2 is SQIVND (reference sequence). The CDR3 loop spans 17 amino acids. Here the CDR3 DNA reads TGTGCCAGTAGCCCCCAGGGGGACAGGGGGCCTCAGAACGGCTACACCTTC. Translation: CASSPQGDRGPQNGYTF.

V and J are TRBV15 and TRBJ1-4; the D is unclear. Germline V gene lookup returns CDR1 LNHNV and CDR2 YYDKDF (reference sequence). There are 16 residues in the CDR3. The ends were cut back, 8 bases at V and 0 bases at J, with 16 bases in the middle. In nucleotides, the CDR3 is TGTGCCACCGCCGAAAATCCAGGCCCAACTAATGAAAAACTGTTTTTT. Protein sequence: CATAENPGPTNEKLFF.

The V and J genes are TRBV6-5 and TRBJ2-5, with 11 nucleotides matching TRBD2. This CDR3 is 13 amino acids long. Trimming at V came to 7 bases and at J to 5 bases, leaving 3 bases not matched to a gene. Germline assignment: CDR1 MNHEY and CDR2 SVGAGI. The CDR3 spells CASNSGRAETQYF. As DNA, the CDR3 is TGTGCCAGCAATAGCGGGAGGGCCGAGACCCAGTACTTC.

The V call is TRBV12-5, the J call TRBJ2-1, with TRBD2 as a possible D gene (5 bases). This CDR3 spans 16 amino acids. V gave up 6 bases and J gave up 10 bases, with 25 bases separating them. Germline V CDR1 and CDR2: LGHNT, FRNRAP. DNA of the CDR3: TGTGCTAGTGGGGCCGGGAAAATCGGAGATTTGGGGGAGCAGTTCTTC. This encodes CASGAGKIGDLGEQFF. The full variable domain, with the rest looked up from reference TRBV12-5 and TRBJ2-1, is DARVTQTPRHKVTEMGQEVTMRCQPILGHNTVFWYRQTMMQGLELLAYFRNRAPLDDSGMPKDRFSAEMPDATLATLKIQPSEPRDSAVYFCASGAGKIGDLGEQFFGPGTRLTVL.

This clone turned up a few times. The chain links TRBV6-1 to TRBJ2-7; a possible D gene is TRBD2 (6 bases). The V end lost 3 bases, the J end lost 2 bases, and 14 bases lay between the germline ends. This CDR3 has 15 residues. The V gene's germline CDR1 is MNHNS and CDR2 SASEGT. CDR3 DNA: TGTGCCAGCAGTGATCTGGCTAGCGTTACCTACGAGCAGTACTTC. The encoded protein is CASSDLASVTYEQYF.

The CDR3 nucleotides are TGTGCCAGCAGCTTAGCGGGTCAAAAGGGGAACTATGGCTACACCTTC. Protein sequence: CASSLAGQKGNYGYTF. The chain recombines TRBV7-2 with TRBJ1-2; tentative D call: TRBD1 (5 bases). The CDR3 consists of 16 residues. Trimming removed 0 bases at V and 2 bases at J, with 13 bases between. CDR1 is SGHTA, CDR2 FQGNSA, per germline.

The CDR3 protein is CASTLTGGWVERNQPQHF. As DNA, the CDR3 is TGTGCCAGCACCCTAACGGGGGGGTGGGTCGAGAGGAATCAGCCCCAGCATTTT. V is TRBV28 and J is TRBJ1-5; possibly TRBD1 for D (5 bases). The CDR3 is made up of 18 amino acids. V lost 7 bases and J lost 4, with 26 bases in between. Per germline, CDR1 MDHEN and CDR2 SYDVKM.

The V gene is TRBV7-9, the J gene TRBJ2-5, with D unresolved. V gave up 1 base and J gave up 5 bases, with 8 bases separating them. The germline V gene encodes CDR1 SEHNR and CDR2 FQNEAQ (reference sequence). The CDR3 totals 13 residues. CDR3 coding DNA: TGTGCCAGCAGCTTAGACGGTCGGGAGACCCAGTACTTC. Its translation is CASSLDGRETQYF.

A single count supports this clone. The gene calls are TRBV5-6 and TRBJ1-1, with TRBD1 identical over 7 bases. This CDR3 is built from 15 residues. V was pared by 4 bases and J by 6 bases, with 12 bases of the junction left unmatched. Germline values: CDR1 SGHDT, CDR2 YYEEEE. In DNA, the CDR3 is TGTGCCAGCAGCACCGGACAGGCTTGGGTCTCTGAAGCTTTCTTT. This sequence encodes CASSTGQAWVSEAFF.

In its sample, this clone was seen a few times. The chain links TRBV19 to TRBJ1-1; no firm D call. The CDR3 length is 14 residues. Germline-derived CDR1 and CDR2 are LNHDA and SQIVND (reference sequence). V lost 3 bases and J lost 1, with 9 bases in between. CDR3 residues: CASSIPGKNTEAFF. CDR3 in DNA: TGTGCCAGTAGTATCCCGGGAAAGAACACTGAAGCTTTCTTT. Combining the CDR3 with reference TRBV19 and TRBJ1-1 gives the whole variable domain DGGITQSPKYLFRKEGQNVTLSCEQNLNHDAMYWYRQDPGQGLRLIYYSQIVNDFQKGDIAEGYSVSREKKESFPLTVTSAQKNPTAFYLCASSIPGKNTEAFFGQGTRLTVV.

This clone turned up a few times. This sequence joins TRBV19 and TRBJ2-3; 10 nucleotides align to TRBD2. Germline-derived CDR1 and CDR2 are LNHDA and SQIVND (reference sequence). There are 17 residues in the CDR3. V dropped 5 bases and J dropped 5; count of bases not matched to a gene: 13. The CDR3 DNA reads TGTGCCAGTAGTTCAAGTGGAGCGGGAGGGCCTTTAGATACGCAGTATTTT. Protein product: CASSSSGAGGPLDTQYF. The full variable domain, its missing parts supplied by reference TRBV19 and TRBJ2-3, is DGGITQSPKYLFRKEGQNVTLSCEQNLNHDAMYWYRQDPGQGLRLIYYSQIVNDFQKGDIAEGYSVSREKKESFPLTVTSAQKNPTAFYLCASSSSGAGGPLDTQYFGPGTRLTVL.

This clone occurred a few times. The rearrangement links TRBV11-2 to TRBJ1-1; no reliable D call. The CDR3 runs to 14 residues. The germline V and J ends were trimmed by 4 bases and 8 bases, with 17 bases remaining between them. Looked up from germline, CDR1 is SGHAT and CDR2 is FQNNGV. The CDR3 reads CASSSSGPFTEAFF. CDR3 nucleotide sequence: TGTGCCAGCAGCTCGTCAGGTCCCTTCACGGAAGCTTTCTTT.

The sample holds a few counts of this clone. The V gene is TRBV10-2, the J gene TRBJ1-5; TRBD1 agrees at 8 bases. Looked up from germline, CDR1 is WSHSY and CDR2 is SAAADI. The V and J ends lost 9 bases and 0 bases, in that order; junction bases with no gene match: 7. CDR3 length equals 15 residues. In nucleotides, the CDR3 is TGCGCCAGAGGGACAGGACGAAATAGCAATCAGCCCCAGCATTTT. This encodes CARGTGRNSNQPQHF.

This clone was observed a few times. The rearrangement joins TRBV6-6 to TRBJ2-5; 7 bases line up with TRBD1. Looked up from germline, CDR1 is MNHNY and CDR2 is SVGAGI (reference sequence). The CDR3 runs 16 residues. With 5 bases clipped from V and 4 bases from J, the junction kept 13 bases outside the gene matches. CDR3 region: CASSNPTGRGRETQYF. CDR3 nucleotide sequence: TGTGCCAGCAGTAATCCGACAGGGCGTGGACGAGAGACCCAGTACTTC.

The table lists this clone with a few counts. This rearrangement joins TRBV6-5 to TRBJ2-1; 10 bases line up with TRBD1. Trimming removed 6 bases from V and 7 bases from J; junction bases left unmatched: 6. The CDR3 contains 14 residues. The germline gives CDR1 MNHEY, CDR2 SVGAGI. CDR3 DNA: TGTGCCAGCAGCCCGGGACAGGGGAGAAATGAGCAGTTCTTC. This codes for CASSPGQGRNEQFF.

The chain employs TRBV7-2 and TRBJ2-3; tentatively, D is TRBD1 (6 bases). V lost 1 base to trimming and J lost 1 base, with 6 bases between them. In germline, CDR1 is SGHTA, CDR2 FQGNSA. This CDR3 spans 14 amino acids. CDR3 sequence reads: CASSLGQGTDTQYF. The CDR3 region has the DNA TGTGCCAGCAGCTTAGGACAGGGCACAGATACGCAGTATTTT.

This clone has a handful of counts. The J gene is TRBJ1-5, the V gene TRBV10-3; D gene ambiguous. The germline V and J ends were trimmed by 3 bases and 3 bases, with 12 bases remaining between them. This CDR3 contains 15 residues. Germline CDR1 is ENHRY and CDR2 is SYGVKD. In DNA form, the CDR3 reads TGTGCCATCAGTGAACGTGGACTGAACAATCAGCCCCAGCATTTT. Amino acid sequence: CAISERGLNNQPQHF.

The CDR3 spells CASTLHNEQFF. The DNA for the CDR3 is TGTGCCAGTACCCTCCACAATGAGCAGTTCTTC. The chain has TRBV19 and TRBJ2-1; D not resolved. The CDR3 is 11 amino acids. Germline loops: CDR1 LNHDA, CDR2 SQIVND (reference sequence). Deletions cut 7 bases from V and 5 bases from J, with 6 bases between. The full variable domain, with the rest looked up from reference TRBV19 and TRBJ2-1, is DGGITQSPKYLFRKEGQNVTLSCEQNLNHDAMYWYRQDPGQGLRLIYYSQIVNDFQKGDIAEGYSVSREKKESFPLTVTSAQKNPTAFYLCASTLHNEQFFGPGTRLTVL.

The sample holds a few counts of this clone. The chain joins TRBV9 to TRBJ2-1; the D gene is possibly TRBD1 (6 bases). Germline lookup yields CDR1 SGDLS and CDR2 YYNGEE. The V and J ends lost 3 bases and 6 bases respectively, with 13 bases between them. CDR3 size: 14 residues. CDR3 protein: CASSEARGFNEQFF. DNA of the CDR3: TGTGCCAGCAGCGAAGCGAGGGGGTTCAATGAGCAGTTCTTC.

The chain is built from TRBV7-3 and TRBJ2-1; perhaps TRBD2 as D (6 bases). CDR1 is SGHTA, CDR2 FQGTGA, per germline. The V end was cut by 0 bases, the J end by 6 bases, with 12 bases between. This CDR3 comprises 15 residues. CDR3 residues: CASSLTVGTVNEQFF. The CDR3 bases are TGTGCCAGCAGCTTAACCGTGGGGACTGTCAATGAGCAGTTCTTC.

This clone was seen only a few times. CDR3 DNA sequence: TGTGCCAGCAGCCTCGAGGGTAGCGGGACCACAGATACGCAGTATTTT. Its translation: CASSLEGSGTTDTQYF. The chain joins TRBV11-3 to TRBJ2-3, with 8 bases aligning to TRBD2. V was pared by 5 bases and J by 2 bases, with 9 bases of the junction left unmatched. Germline V lookup: CDR1 SGHNT, CDR2 YENEEA. The CDR3 has 16 amino acids.

The chain uses TRBV7-3 and TRBJ2-5; D not resolved. Germline values: CDR1 SGHTA, CDR2 FQGTGA. The V and J ends lost 8 bases and 1 base respectively, with 17 bases between them. The CDR3 extends over 15 amino acids. The CDR3 nucleotides are TGTGCCAGCCGGCCGGTGGCGGAAGGCCAAGAGACCCAGTACTTC. Its translation is CASRPVAEGQETQYF. Full variable domain (rest looked up from reference TRBV7-3 and TRBJ2-5): GAGVSQTPSNKVTEKGKYVELRCDPISGHTALYWYRQSLGQGPEFLIYFQGTGAADDSGLPNDRFFAVRPEGSVSTLKIQRTERGDSAVYLCASRPVAEGQETQYFGPGTRLLVL.